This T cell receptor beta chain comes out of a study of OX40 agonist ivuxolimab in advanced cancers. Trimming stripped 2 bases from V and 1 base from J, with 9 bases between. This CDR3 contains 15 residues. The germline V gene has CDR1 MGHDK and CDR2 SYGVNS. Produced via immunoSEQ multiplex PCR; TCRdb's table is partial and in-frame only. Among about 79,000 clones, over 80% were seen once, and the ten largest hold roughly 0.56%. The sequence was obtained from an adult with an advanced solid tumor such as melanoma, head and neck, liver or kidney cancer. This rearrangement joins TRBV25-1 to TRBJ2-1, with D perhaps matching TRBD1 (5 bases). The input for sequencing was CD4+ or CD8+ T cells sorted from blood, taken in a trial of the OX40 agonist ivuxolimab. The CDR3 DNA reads TGTGCCAGCAGTGAAGGGGCCAGGTCCTACAATGAGCAGTTCTTC. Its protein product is CASSEGARSYNEQFF.